What follows are 17 T cell receptor beta chains derived from one specimen sequenced in a study of T-cell memory formation after mild COVID-19. TCRdb re-analysed the 5' RACE reads in MiXCR, keeping a single row per CDR3 protein. The data show approximately 250,000 distinct CDR3 sequences, about 17% seen once. The sample consisted of PBMCs or a T cell subset sorted from them (not recorded which). The receptor source for this set is a man younger than 35 who had mild COVID-19 (a few samples of this study predate the infection). Cell type and time point are not known.

This clonotype was recorded a few times. The rearrangement uses TRBV4-3 and TRBJ1-5, with 7 bases fitting TRBD1. Trimming took 0 bases from V and 0 from J; bases not matched to a gene: 8. The CDR3 loop spans 18 amino acids. Germline V lookup: CDR1 LGHNA, CDR2 YSLEER. CDR3 bases: TGCGCCAGCAGCCAAGATCCCTGGGACAGCTATAGCAATCAGCCCCAGCATTTT. Translated: CASSQDPWDSYSNQPQHF.

This clonotype has ten or more counts. This chain uses TRBV10-3 with TRBJ1-1; 7 bases are a match to TRBD1. The germline CDR1 and CDR2 sequences are ENHRY and SYGVKD. The CDR3 has 12 residues. The V segment lost 6 bases and the J segment 6 bases; nucleotides outside the gene matches: 4. This chain's CDR3 is CAIRGQAPEAFF. In DNA, the CDR3 is TGTGCCATCAGAGGACAGGCCCCTGAAGCTTTCTTT.

This clonotype was seen a handful of times. The chain uses TRBV4-1 and TRBJ1-5, with unresolved D. Per the germline V gene, CDR1 is MGHRA and CDR2 is YSYEKL. Between the trimmed V and J ends, which lost 1 base and 7 bases, there was a span of 11 bases. The CDR3 spans 14 residues. The CDR3 region has the DNA TGCGCCAGCAGCCAAGGGTTACCGGGGCAGCCCCAGCATTTT. Its translation is CASSQGLPGQPQHF.

This clonotype was seen ten or more times. J is TRBJ2-1 and V is TRBV6-5; D is uncertain. Trimming took off 5 bases at V and 0 bases at J, with 11 bases between the two ends. CDR1 and CDR2 from the germline V gene are MNHEY and SVGAGI. CDR3 length: 15 amino acids. The CDR3 nucleotides are TGTGCCAGCAGTAAAAGACGGAGCTCCTACAATGAGCAGTTCTTC. Protein: CASSKRRSSYNEQFF.

The V and J genes are TRBV4-1 and TRBJ1-1, with D perhaps TRBD1 (5 bases). The CDR3 sequence is 15 residues long. Germline V CDR1 and CDR2: MGHRA, YSYEKL. V was trimmed by 4 bases and J by 5 bases, leaving 17 bases between them. CDR3 in DNA: TGCGCCAGCAGCCGACTCAGCTCGGGGGTTACTGAAGCTTTCTTT. This codes for CASSRLSSGVTEAFF.

In this sample, this clonotype turned up many times. The chain has TRBV11-2 and TRBJ2-1; D not certain. Germline lookup yields CDR1 SGHAT and CDR2 FQNNGV. The CDR3 contains 14 residues. V lost 5 bases to trimming and J lost 8 bases, with 16 bases between them. The CDR3 DNA sequence: TGTGCCAGCAGCCCTCGAGGAGTTACCGATGAGCAGTTCTTC. Translated: CASSPRGVTDEQFF.

The chain uses TRBV7-7 and TRBJ2-1; D is perhaps TRBD2 (6 bases). CDR1 and CDR2 from the germline V gene are SSHAT and FNYEAQ (reference sequence). The CDR3 extends over 14 amino acids. Written as DNA, the CDR3 is TGTGCTAGCGCCAGCGGCGGGGCTTACAATGAGCAGTTCTTC. This gives the protein CASASGGAYNEQFF.

V gene TRBV6-2 or TRBV6-3 combines with J gene TRBJ2-2, with 10 bases lining up with TRBD2. Looked up from germline, CDR1 is MNHEY and CDR2 is SVGEGT. J gave up 0 bases and V 3 bases, and 10 bases lay outside the gene matches. The CDR3 length is 19 residues. This CDR3 is CASSYPWLAGASNTGELFF. In DNA form, the CDR3 reads TGTGCCAGCAGTTATCCCTGGCTAGCGGGGGCCTCGAACACCGGGGAGCTGTTTTTT.

This clonotype was recorded a few times. V is TRBV4-3 and J is TRBJ2-2, with 9 bases matching TRBD1. There are 18 residues in the CDR3. The trim removed 0 bases at V and 3 bases at J, leaving 8 bases unmatched. Per germline, CDR1 LGHNA and CDR2 YSLEER. CDR3 amino acids: CASSQETWTGVHTGELFF. DNA of the CDR3: TGCGCCAGCAGCCAAGAGACCTGGACAGGGGTTCACACCGGGGAGCTGTTTTTT.

The V gene is TRBV6-2 or TRBV6-3, the J gene TRBJ2-7, with D maybe TRBD1 (5 bases). CDR3 length equals 13 residues. Deletions cut 2 bases from V and 3 bases from J, with 8 bases between. Germline V gene data show CDR1 as MNHEY and CDR2 as SVGEGT. As DNA, the CDR3 is TGTGCCAGCAGTTACCAGGGTTTCTACGAGCAGTACGTC. Translation gives CASSYQGFYEQYV.

The V gene is TRBV5-1, the J gene TRBJ2-1, with D possibly TRBD2 on 5 matching bases. Between the trimmed V and J ends, which lost 4 bases and 3 bases, there was a span of 14 bases. Germline V lookup: CDR1 SGHRS, CDR2 YFSETQ. This CDR3 spans 15 amino acids. The CDR3 DNA sequence: TGCGCCAGCAGCCGTACTAGAAACAGCTACAATGAGCAGTTCTTC. The encoded protein is CASSRTRNSYNEQFF.

This clonotype has ten or more counts. The chain links TRBV4-1 to TRBJ2-7, with a possible D match to TRBD2 (6 bases). Germline-derived CDR1 and CDR2 are MGHRA and YSYEKL. The CDR3 extends over 17 amino acids. Trimming removed 0 bases at V and 0 bases at J, with 15 bases between. The CDR3 nucleotides read TGCGCCAGCAGCCAAGATCGGTGGAGGGTCGGCTCCTACGAGCAGTACTTC. Its translation: CASSQDRWRVGSYEQYF.

This clonotype came up a few times. The chain employs TRBV6-5 and TRBJ2-1, with D possibly called TRBD1 or TRBD2 (5 bases each). V shed 0 bases and J shed 3 bases, with 6 bases lying between them. The germline CDR1 and CDR2 sequences are MNHEY and SVGAGI. This CDR3 comprises 14 residues. CDR3: CASSYSGDYNEQFF. The CDR3 DNA sequence: TGTGCCAGCAGTTACTCGGGGGACTACAATGAGCAGTTCTTC.

The chain combines TRBV7-2 with TRBJ2-7; 10 bases are a match to TRBD1. Germline trimming cut 5 bases from V and 9 bases from J; bases unmatched to any gene: 7. The CDR3 loop spans 13 amino acids. CDR1 is SGHTA and CDR2 is FQGNSA in the germline V gene. The CDR3 loop reads CASSQDRGQGQYV. In nucleotides, the CDR3 is TGTGCCAGCAGCCAAGACAGGGGGCAGGGGCAGTACGTC.

The chain has TRBV6-4 and TRBJ2-1; TRBD1 is a possible D gene (5 bases). Trimming removed 5 bases at V and 7 bases at J, with 15 bases between. The germline CDR1 and CDR2 sequences are MRHNA and SNTAGT. The CDR3 is 14 amino acids. CDR3 DNA sequence: TGTGCCAGCAGTCACCACTTGAAGGGGAATGAGCAGTTCTTC. This encodes CASSHHLKGNEQFF.

This clonotype was picked up a small number of times. The J gene is TRBJ2-3, the V gene TRBV3-1; 9 positions match TRBD2. The germline V gene encodes CDR1 LGHDT and CDR2 YNNKEL (reference sequence). Trimming at V came to 4 bases and at J to 2 bases, leaving 4 bases not matched to a gene. The CDR3 extends over 15 amino acids. In nucleotides, the CDR3 is TGTGCCAGCAGCCTTAGCGGGGGCGACACAGATACGCAGTATTTT. Amino acids: CASSLSGGDTDTQYF.

This clonotype has a handful of counts. CDR3 bases: TGTGCCAGCAGTCCGTATGAAAAACTGTTTTTT. As protein: CASSPYEKLFF. The genes are TRBV28 and TRBJ1-4; D is unresolved. Germline-derived CDR1 and CDR2 are MDHEN and SYDVKM. The CDR3 consists of 11 residues. Trimming pared 5 bases from V and 6 bases from J, leaving 4 bases between.